This TCR beta chain was sequenced during a study of a mutant IDH1 vaccine in newly diagnosed glioma. Overall study context: The start of vaccination came 4-6 weeks after radiotherapy alone, or with temozolomide cycles.

This CDR3 is built from 15 residues. Germline V gives CDR1 SGHTA, CDR2 FQGNSA. Trimming removed 0 bases from V and 2 bases from J, with 7 bases in between. Of note for this clone: The antigen remains unidentified.

Noted time point: week 35, safety follow-up. All doses held 300 ug of mutant IDH1 20-mer peptide, with topical imiquimod. TCRdb's copy holds only in-frame clones and misses some; the assay was immunoSEQ multiplex PCR. The table has about 32,000 clones, around four fifths seen once. The sequence was obtained from a middle-aged man with glioma. Some clones in this sample may be carry-over from other donors' samples. The genes are TRBV7-2 and TRBJ1-4; D is unclear. The sequencing here drew on PBMCs, taken from a glioma patient whose treatment included an IDH1 peptide vaccine. In DNA form, the CDR3 reads TGTGCCAGCAGCTTAGCGCGGAGTACTAATGAAAAACTGTTTTTT. Its translation: CASSLARSTNEKLFF.